These T cell receptor beta chains were read from a single sample in a study of control samples from healthy donors and cancer patients. The data were produced by immunoSEQ multiplex PCR, yet TCRdb's version contains in-frame clones alone and is incomplete. The repertoire holds 110,000 to 150,000 clones, with 91% as singletons. Sample: blood. The receptor set was obtained from a man aged 18 to 29 in good health. Each CDR3 is given without its conserved first and last residue.

j_call | v_call | cdr3_aa
TRBJ2-4 | TRBV14 | ASSQARTALAKNIQY
TRBJ1-1 | TRBV5-1 | ASSLEDSGTEAF
TRBJ1-2 | TRBV19 | ASSTGPRNRGNYGYT
TRBJ2-1 | TRBV7-2 | ASSTRTSGGLGSYNEQF
TRBJ1-3 | TRBV25-1 | ASSDRPGTGIGNTIY
TRBJ1-1 | TRBV19 | ASSIYNLNTEAF
TRBJ2-7 | TRBV4-2 | ASSQATQGAVYEQY
TRBJ2-3 | TRBV5-6 | ASSWDRDTQY
TRBJ1-2 | TRBV4-2 | ASSQGGTAAGYGYT
TRBJ1-2 | TRBV27 | ASSPLWSAGGLSYT
TRBJ1-2 | TRBV7-9 | ASSLGSGQTNYGYT
TRBJ2-1 | TRBV24-1 | ATSDPRTGGNEQF
TRBJ2-7 | TRBV7-9 | ASSLGVASYEQY
TRBJ1-2 | TRBV28 | ASSLDRGGLGYT
TRBJ2-1 | TRBV7-2 | ASSTLAGTSRSAEQF
TRBJ2-5 | TRBV10-1 | ASRAPSGVQETQY
TRBJ1-5 | TRBV6-1 | ASSEMFVRVGQPQH
TRBJ1-1 | TRBV3-1/TRBV3-2 | ASSQLNQWGEAF
TRBJ1-3 | TRBV4-1 | ASSLTTGTSGNTIY
TRBJ2-1 | TRBV19 | ASSIEASGIDEQF
TRBJ1-4 | TRBV29-1 | SVEDLGVRTGEKLF
TRBJ2-7 | TRBV30 | AWSVLVTGSEQY
TRBJ1-2 | TRBV27 | ASSLNLNYGYT
TRBJ2-1 | TRBV5-6 | ASSLQPSSYNEQF
TRBJ1-6 | TRBV15 | ATSRDNTGVTYNSPLH
TRBJ2-6 | TRBV4-2 | ASSQGRGPGANVLT
TRBJ1-6 | TRBV6-6 | ASSYEAGVGSPLH
TRBJ1-1 | TRBV6-5 | ASSYLGKTEAF
TRBJ2-3 | TRBV7-2 | ASSLTGQDTQY
TRBJ1-1 | TRBV18 | ASSPTGHQNTEAF
TRBJ1-5 | TRBV6-9 | ASSGGRFSNQPQH
TRBJ2-1 | TRBV30 | AWGLAGGYNEQF
TRBJ2-7 | TRBV11-2 | ASSFGAKTYEQY
TRBJ2-1 | TRBV19 | ASSEGTGNSYNEQF
TRBJ1-2 | TRBV19 | ASRETGMDGYT
TRBJ2-2 | TRBV3-1/TRBV3-2 | ASSQNLPGLENTGELF
TRBJ1-1 | TRBV10-3 | AITEGQVRTEAF
TRBJ1-5 | TRBV28 | ASSLWGQGAPQPQH
TRBJ1-2 | TRBV28 | ASSRVTGVNYGYT
TRBJ2-2 | TRBV7-3 | ASSLTLGDTGELF
TRBJ1-1 | TRBV29-1 | SVVGVTEAF
TRBJ2-2 | TRBV12-3/TRBV12-4 | ASRLSGFGELF
TRBJ1-1 | TRBV5-6 | ASSLHMGEGEAF